The source of this T cell receptor beta chain is a study of CD8 T cells in Susac syndrome. Study-level points and caveats: Susac-specific public clones found in total CD8+ repertoires numbered 15 to 20, and those in CD8+ TEMRA repertoires numbered roughly 5. In TEMRA cells and active patients, CD8+ clonal expansion in Susac reached its peak.

Points on this clonotype: What it binds is unknown.

Deletions cut 3 bases from V and 0 bases from J, with 12 bases between. CDR3 length: 15 amino acids. The germline gives CDR1 SGHNT, CDR2 YYREEE (reference sequence). A quantity of about 0.45 to 1 ug RNA underwent reverse transcription using random hexamers. TCRdb reanalysed the immunoSEQ multiplex PCR reads using MiXCR and keeps one entry per CDR3 protein. The table lists 100,000 to 150,000 distinct CDR3 sequences, about 93% of them singletons. Sequencing was carried out using CD8+ T cells from PBMCs. V and J are TRBV5-4 and TRBJ1-1, with D unresolved. The TCR was taken from a human donor with Susac syndrome. The CDR3 bases are TGTGCCAGCAGCTCTGGTTTAGGGTTGAACACTGAAGCTTTCTTT. It encodes CASSSGLGLNTEAFF.